These T cell receptor beta chains were read from a single sample in a study of CD8 T cells in Susac syndrome. TCRdb recomputed calls from the immunoSEQ multiplex PCR reads with MiXCR, one row per CDR3 protein. The sample holds roughly 200,000 distinct CDR3 sequences, 85% to 95% seen once. The specimen sequenced was CD4+ T cells from PBMCs. These receptors came from a human donor with multiple sclerosis. The CDR3 runs from the conserved cysteine through the conserved F or W. D genes are given only for firm matches. Only part of the rows carry a size: once, few, many, or a class if the clone is expanded.

clone_size j_call v_call d_call cdr3_nt cdr3_aa
once TRBJ1-1 TRBV29-1 - TGCAGCGTTGAAGTGGCACGGAACACTGAAGCTTTCTTT CSVEVARNTEAFF
- TRBJ2-7 TRBV20-1 - TGCAGTGCTTCCCGCGGGGTGGCGAGGGAGCAGTACTTC CSASRGVAREQYF
- TRBJ1-1 TRBV5-1 TRBD1 TGCGCCAGCAGCCCAACAGGGGGACTCACTGAAGCTTTCTTT CASSPTGGLTEAFF
- TRBJ2-5 TRBV6-1 TRBD2 TGTGCCAGCAGAGAGCGGGAACCAGGGACTAGAGCCCCTGGGGCCCAGTACTTC CASREREPGTRAPGAQYF
- TRBJ1-6 TRBV3-1 - TGTGCCAGCAGCCTTGGGCGGGGGGGCATTCTCCACTTT CASSLGRGGILHF
- TRBJ1-1 TRBV9 - TGTGCCAGCAGCGTTAGCGGGGGGAGGAACACTGAAGCTTTCTTT CASSVSGGRNTEAFF
- TRBJ2-3 TRBV6-1 TRBD2 TGTGCCAGCTCATCGGGACTACGCACAGATACGCAGTATTTT CASSSGLRTDTQYF
- TRBJ1-2 TRBV2 - TGTGCCAGCACCATCGGTCAGGGGCTACTATCTAACTATGGCTACACCTTC CASTIGQGLLSNYGYTF
- TRBJ1-4 TRBV9 - TGTGCCAGCAGCTTCGCCCCAGGGGAGGCGAATGAAAAACTGTTTTTT CASSFAPGEANEKLFF
once TRBJ2-7 TRBV7-9 - TGTGCCAGCAGCCCCACCCGGGGACAAAACTCCTACGAGCAGTACTTC CASSPTRGQNSYEQYF
- TRBJ1-2 TRBV18 - TGTGCCAGCTCCCGGCCGGATGACTATGGCTACACCTTC CASSRPDDYGYTF
- TRBJ2-1 TRBV5-1 TRBD1 TGCGCCAGCAGCTCTCAGACAGGGGGGAATGAGCAGTTCTTC CASSSQTGGNEQFF
once TRBJ2-5 TRBV20-1 TRBD2 TGCAGTGCTAGAGACCTAGCGGGGGGCCCAGAGACCCAGTACTTC CSARDLAGGPETQYF
- TRBJ1-3 TRBV9 - TGTGCCAGCAGCGTTTTCGTGGGAAACACCATATATTTT CASSVFVGNTIYF
- TRBJ1-2 TRBV30 - TGTGCCTGGAGCGGCAGAGGCTATGGCTACACCTTC CAWSGRGYGYTF
- TRBJ2-5 TRBV10-3 TRBD2 TGTGCCATCACTACTAGCGGGGGAGCAGGTGGGACCCAGTACTTC CAITTSGGAGGTQYF
- TRBJ1-1 TRBV19 - TGTGCCAGTAGACTGGACACTGAAGCTTTCTTT CASRLDTEAFF
- TRBJ2-1 TRBV3-1 TRBD2 TGTGCCAGCAGCCCCGGACTAGCGGAGGATCCATTCTTC CASSPGLAEDPFF
- TRBJ1-1 TRBV30 - TGTACGGTCAATGGGTTGAACACTGAAGCTTTCTTT CTVNGLNTEAFF
- TRBJ2-3 TRBV5-1 TRBD2 TGCGCCAGCAGCCGGAGCGGGGACACAGATACGCAGTATTTT CASSRSGDTDTQYF
- TRBJ1-5 TRBV30 - TGTGCCTGGGACCAGGATCGCAATCAGCCCCAGCATTTT CAWDQDRNQPQHF
- TRBJ1-1 TRBV3-1 - TGTGCCAGCAGCCAAGGGCGGACAGCGGTTGAAGCTTTCTTT CASSQGRTAVEAFF
- TRBJ1-1 TRBV14 - TGTGCCAGCAGCCAAGAGGGGGGAGCTTTCTTT CASSQEGGAFF
- TRBJ1-2 TRBV7-9 - TGTGCCAGCCTAAACGCGGGGTATTATGGCTACACCTTC CASLNAGYYGYTF
- TRBJ2-5 TRBV14 - TGTGCCAGCAGCCAAGATATGGGAGAGACCCAGTACTTC CASSQDMGETQYF
once TRBJ2-7 TRBV20-1 - TGCAGTGCTAGATGGACGGGTTCGGGTGAGCAGTACTTC CSARWTGSGEQYF
- TRBJ1-4 TRBV7-9 - TGTGCCAGCAGCTTAGCGGGGACGATGGAAAAACTGTTTTTT CASSLAGTMEKLFF
once TRBJ2-5 TRBV12-5 - TGTGCTAGTGGCCGAATAACAGAGACCCAGTACTTC CASGRITETQYF
- TRBJ1-1 TRBV6-1 - TGTGCCAGCAGGCAGGAAGGGGACACTGAAGCTTTCTTT CASRQEGDTEAFF
- TRBJ1-2 TRBV2 - TGTGCCAGCAGGAATACAGGGCAAGGCTACACCTTC CASRNTGQGYTF
- TRBJ1-4 TRBV15 - TGTGCCACCAGCCAAGGGTTGATGGCTAATGAAAAACTGTTTTTT CATSQGLMANEKLFF